This is a list of T cell receptor beta chains from one sample in a study of blood T cells in healthy people across ages. TCRdb itself ran the 5' RACE reads through MiXCR, one entry per CDR3 protein. Here the sample spans under 800,000 distinct CDR3 sequences, around 40% being singletons. Sequencing was performed on blood. These receptors came from a woman aged 60-75 years in good health. CDR3s include the opening cysteine and the closing phenylalanine or tryptophan. Each record gives: V gene, J gene, CDR3 protein.

TRBV4-3	TRBJ1-2	CASSQGAGGRPIGYTF
TRBV11-2	TRBJ2-1	CASSLEGGRAEILFF
TRBV7-3	TRBJ2-7	CASSRWTSGRKIQPYEQYF
TRBV11-2	TRBJ2-1	CASSLEAGMASWHNEQFF
TRBV7-2	TRBJ2-7	CASSLEPTTSYEQYF
TRBV20-1	TRBJ1-1	CSARREGVGSEAFF
TRBV12-3/TRBV12-4	TRBJ2-7	CASSQQGAHYEQYF
TRBV10-3	TRBJ2-1	CAIRQGLASYNEQFF
TRBV5-6	TRBJ2-5	CASSLGLPLETQYF
TRBV6-2/TRBV6-3	TRBJ2-1	CASSRTSGRVKLYNEQFF
TRBV13	TRBJ1-4	CASSFNPEKLFF
TRBV20-1	TRBJ2-7	CSASHLRTGTSYEQYF
TRBV5-1	TRBJ2-7	CASSSDPGSYEQYF
TRBV7-2	TRBJ1-4	CASSTGGLANEKLFF
TRBV20-1	TRBJ2-3	CSARGVSGFLSAQYF
TRBV9	TRBJ1-1	CASSVDSGGTEAFF
TRBV10-3	TRBJ2-5	CAINRQGEETQYF
TRBV9	TRBJ1-4	CASSGDGAREKLFF
TRBV14	NA	CASSLDVATYNEQYF
TRBV20-1	TRBJ2-5	CSASPALAGAHEQYF
TRBV7-2	TRBJ1-5	CASSLEWDQPQHF
TRBV11-2	TRBJ2-7	CASRRGSDYEQYF
TRBV9	TRBJ2-7	CASSVEAAGVWEQYF
TRBV27	TRBJ2-5	CASSLSGGRNEQYF
TRBV30	TRBJ1-1	CAWSTSPGPNTEAFF
TRBV4-1	TRBJ2-7	CASSWTSGSTYEQYF
TRBV29-1	TRBJ2-3	CSSPSGTGETDTQYF
TRBV7-3	TRBJ2-3	CASSLTRREWKDTQYF
TRBV20-1	TRBJ1-2	CSATTDRASNYGYTF
TRBV6-2/TRBV6-3	TRBJ2-3	CASTTAASRTSQADTQYF
TRBV29-1	TRBJ1-1	CSAPGTGDTEAFF
TRBV27	TRBJ2-5	CASSLGGTVRRETQYF
TRBV27	TRBJ2-3	CASSAFKGNTQYF
TRBV4-2	TRBJ2-7	CARSQGAGDEQYF
TRBV28	TRBJ2-7	CASEGQTLTYEQYF
TRBV13	TRBJ2-1	CASSPRQGLWDGQFF
TRBV5-1	TRBJ2-1	CASSSGQGAFARQFF
TRBV6-4	TRBJ2-2	CASSDGTRATGELFF
TRBV7-6	TRBJ1-6	CASSDAGGQPLHF
TRBV12-3/TRBV12-4	TRBJ2-5	CASKDHRSGTQYF
TRBV20-1	TRBJ1-2	CSAREGDGGGYTF
TRBV5-1	TRBJ1-1	CASSLANPRGGYTFF
TRBV7-2	TRBJ2-1	CASSSLMGGNYNEQFF
TRBV14	TRBJ2-1	CASSPRASYNEQFF
TRBV27	TRBJ2-1	CASSPSAAGAHNEQFF
TRBV2	TRBJ2-7	CASRPNFRTYEQYF
TRBV6-5	TRBJ2-1	CASSYQGVGNEQFF
TRBV4-3	TRBJ1-6	CASSPGGQGLSPLHF